This TCR beta chain originates from a study of blood T cell repertoires in COVID-19. Overall study context: Sample material is recorded as cDNA or gDNA derived from T cells, B-cell-depleted T cells, or PBMCs.

What the recovered Cohort 3 donors had was two negative PCRs, clearance, or symptom resolution. Libraries were prepared by immunoSEQ multiplex PCR; TCRdb keeps only in-frame clonotypes and omits some of them. The table includes over 400,000 clones, 88% detected once. Sequenced: PBMCs or T cells enriched from blood (not recorded which). This TCR was recovered from a woman aged 60-75 years who had recovered from COVID-19.

The CDR3 sequence is CASSQDQGQPQHF. DNA of the CDR3: TGTGCCAGCAGCCAAGATCAGGGTCAGCCCCAGCATTTT. The chain has TRBV4-2 and TRBJ1-5; weak D call: TRBD1 (5 bases). Trimming took 0 bases from V and 6 from J, leaving 6 bases between them. The CDR3 runs 13 residues. Per the germline V gene, CDR1 is LGHNA and CDR2 is YNFKEQ.